These T cell receptor beta chains were read from a single sample in a study of technical replicates of blood from a handful of donors. Assay used: immunoSEQ multiplex PCR; TCRdb lists only in-frame clones, some missing. Seen here are some 64,000 clones, roughly 97% observed once, and the top ten hold 0.15% to 0.25%. Sequencing was carried out using T cells isolated from PBMCs. The receptors stem from a human donor in good health. Each CDR3 is given with its conserved first and last residue. A D gene is named only where the DNA matches it firmly. Size tells how often a clone was seen (once, few, many) or the class of an expanded clone, and some rows leave it out.

D gene,clone size,J gene,V gene,CDR3 DNA,CDR3 protein
-,-,TRBJ2-1,TRBV30,TGTGCCTCACAGCAAGGGGGAAATGAGCAGTTCTTC,CASQQGGNEQFF
TRBD2,-,TRBJ2-3,TRBV27,TGTGCCAGCAAAGCGGGAGGGCCTTGGGGCACAGATACGCAGTATTTT,CASKAGGPWGTDTQYF
TRBD1,-,TRBJ2-1,TRBV5-1,TGCGCCAGCAGCTTGGCCCTGGGGACAGGTAACAATGAGCAGTTCTTC,CASSLALGTGNNEQFF
-,-,TRBJ2-1,TRBV6-5,TGTGCCAGCACCAACCTGGGAGCGTCCTACAATGAGCAGTTCTTC,CASTNLGASYNEQFF
-,-,TRBJ2-3,TRBV10-2,TGCGCCAGCAGTGTTACTAGAGCGGGCACAGATACGCAGTATTTT,CASSVTRAGTDTQYF
TRBD1,once,TRBJ1-2,TRBV29-1,TGCAGCGTTGAATCGGGGGACAGGGTGGGTGGCTACACCTTC,CSVESGDRVGGYTF
-,-,TRBJ2-3,TRBV2,TGTGCCAGCAACCTACGCACAGATACGCAGTATTTT,CASNLRTDTQYF
-,-,TRBJ1-5,TRBV28,TGTGCCAGCAGCCCATCAAGAGGAGGAGGGGAGGGTCAGCCCCAGCATTTT,CASSPSRGGGEGQPQHF
-,-,TRBJ2-7,TRBV7-6,TGTGCCAGCAGTCCGACCACGGGGGTTTTCTACGAGCAGTACTTC,CASSPTTGVFYEQYF
-,-,TRBJ1-4,TRBV6-4,TGTGCCAGCAGTGTCAGAGGAAATGAAAAACTGTTTTTT,CASSVRGNEKLFF
TRBD1,once,TRBJ2-7,TRBV9,TGTGCCAGCAGCGTAGATGGACAGGGGACCGACGAGCAGTACTTC,CASSVDGQGTDEQYF
-,-,TRBJ2-5,TRBV5-1,TGCGCCAGCAGCTACCCCGGGGAGACCCAGTACTTC,CASSYPGETQYF
-,-,TRBJ2-3,TRBV5-1,TGCGCCAGCAGCTCCTATTCTAGCACAGATACGCAGTATTTT,CASSSYSSTDTQYF
TRBD1,-,TRBJ1-1,TRBV7-9,TGTGCCAGCAGCCCGGACAGGGAAAGAGCTGAAGCTTTCTTT,CASSPDRERAEAFF
TRBD1,once,TRBJ2-1,TRBV7-9,TGTGCCATCGAAGGGGACAGCTACAATGAGCAGTTCTTC,CAIEGDSYNEQFF
TRBD1,-,TRBJ1-6,TRBV2,TGTGCCATTCCCGGGACAGGTTATAATTCACCCCTCCACTTT,CAIPGTGYNSPLHF
-,-,TRBJ1-5,TRBV10-3,TGTGCCATCAGTGGGGATACAGCGGCTAATCAGCCCCAGCATTTT,CAISGDTAANQPQHF
TRBD1,-,TRBJ1-2,TRBV19,TGTGCCAGTACACCTTCAGGGACAGCCACCTATGGCTACACCTTC,CASTPSGTATYGYTF
TRBD2,-,TRBJ2-7,TRBV4-2,TGTGCCAGCAGCCATGCTTCGTCGGGACTAGCATCCTACGAGCAGTACTTC,CASSHASSGLASYEQYF
-,-,TRBJ1-1,TRBV5-1,TGCGCCAGCACCAGGTGGCCAAGCACTGAAGCTTTCTTT,CASTRWPSTEAFF
TRBD2,-,TRBJ2-5,TRBV25-1,TGTGCCAGCAGGGGACTAGCGGAAGAGACCCAGTACTTC,CASRGLAEETQYF
-,-,TRBJ2-1,TRBV2,TGTGCCAGCAGTGATCCGGGAGAAGTAAAATACAATGAGCAGTTCTTC,CASSDPGEVKYNEQFF
-,-,TRBJ1-2,TRBV6-1,TGTGCCAGCAGGATCGATGGGGCTGGCTACACCTTC,CASRIDGAGYTF
-,few,TRBJ1-3,TRBV7-9,TGTGCCAGCAGCCTCGACAGAGACTCTGGAAACACCATATATTTT,CASSLDRDSGNTIYF
-,-,TRBJ1-1,TRBV19,TGTGCCAGTAGTTCTACTCTGGGGGCTCTAACTTTCTTT,CASSSTLGALTFF
TRBD1,-,TRBJ1-2,TRBV5-1,TGCGCCAGCAGCGTTGGCAGGGGGCGAGGCTACACCTTC,CASSVGRGRGYTF
TRBD2,-,TRBJ2-7,TRBV7-6,TGTGCCAGCTCGACCGGCGGGAGCTACGAGCAGTACTTC,CASSTGGSYEQYF
TRBD1,-,TRBJ2-7,TRBV7-6,TGTGCCAGCAGCTTAGAAAGACAGGGCGAGCAGTACTTC,CASSLERQGEQYF
-,-,TRBJ1-5,TRBV27,TGTGCCAGCAGTTCGTCCCGGGACACGCAGCCCCAGCATTTT,CASSSSRDTQPQHF
-,once,TRBJ2-3,TRBV7-3,TGTGCCAGCAGCTTAGGGGGACTCACAGATACGCAGTATTTT,CASSLGGLTDTQYF
-,-,TRBJ1-3,TRBV28,TGTGCCAGCAGTCCCCAGTTCCCCTCTGGAAACACCATATATTTT,CASSPQFPSGNTIYF
TRBD1,-,TRBJ1-1,TRBV5-1,TGCGCCAGCAGCCCCTCATATGGACAGGGGAATGAAGCTTTCTTT,CASSPSYGQGNEAFF
TRBD2,-,TRBJ2-3,TRBV19,TGTGCCAGTAGTATCCCACTAGCGGGAGGGAACATCTTGAATACGCAGTATTTT,CASSIPLAGGNILNTQYF
-,-,TRBJ1-1,TRBV27,-,CASSLSLRAVNTEAFF
-,-,TRBJ2-3,TRBV4-2,TGTGCCAGCAGCCAATCCCATAGCGGACTCACAGATACGCAGTATTTT,CASSQSHSGLTDTQYF
-,-,TRBJ1-1,TRBV28,TGTGCCAGCAGTACCTCTTGGACAGCGAACACTGAAGCTTTCTTT,CASSTSWTANTEAFF
TRBD2,-,TRBJ2-1,TRBV28,TGTGCCAGCAGATATAGCGGGGGGGCTGGCAATGAGCAGTTCTTC,CASRYSGGAGNEQFF
-,once,TRBJ2-7,TRBV4-1,TGCGCCAGCAGCCACCGCGGAACCTACGAGCAGTACTTC,CASSHRGTYEQYF
-,-,TRBJ2-3,TRBV29-1,TGCAGCACTACCGGGTGGCGGATCCCCCTCACTAATACGCAGTATTTT,CSTTGWRIPLTNTQYF
-,-,TRBJ1-6,TRBV11-2,TGTGCCAGCAGTCAGGGTTTCTATAATTCACCCCTCCACTTT,CASSQGFYNSPLHF
TRBD1,-,TRBJ2-1,TRBV28,TGTGCCAGCAGTTCCGCGGGACAGGGGCCGGAGAATGAGCAGTTCTTC,CASSSAGQGPENEQFF
-,once,TRBJ2-7,TRBV6-1,TGTGCCAGCAGTGAAGACACAGCCCGGATCTACGAGCAGTACTTC,CASSEDTARIYEQYF
-,-,TRBJ2-1,TRBV4-1,TGCGCCAGCGGCTCCGTTGGCAATGAGCAGTTCTTC,CASGSVGNEQFF
TRBD1,once,TRBJ2-2,TRBV25-1,TGTGCCAGCAGTGCGTACAGGGGCACCGGGGAGCTGTTTTTT,CASSAYRGTGELFF
TRBD2,-,TRBJ2-5,TRBV30,TGTGCCTGGAGTAGTGGTAGCGGGGGGGCCGGCGAGACCCAGTACTTC,CAWSSGSGGAGETQYF
TRBD1,-,TRBJ1-5,TRBV6-1,TGTGCCACAATCGGGACAGGGGGCAATCAGCCCCAGCATTTT,CATIGTGGNQPQHF
-,-,TRBJ2-7,TRBV6-5,TGTGCCAGCAGGGCAGGGTACGAGCAGTACTTC,CASRAGYEQYF
-,-,TRBJ2-7,TRBV18,TGTGCCAGCTCACCAACGGGCGAGCAGTACTTC,CASSPTGEQYF
-,-,TRBJ1-4,TRBV7-3,TGTGCCAGCAGCTTATATCACAGGGAAGGTGAAAAACTGTTTTTT,CASSLYHREGEKLFF
-,-,TRBJ1-1,TRBV30,TGTGCCTGGAGTGCCCGGGGTGAAGCTTTCTTT,CAWSARGEAFF
-,-,TRBJ1-1,TRBV6-5,TGTGCCAGCAGGGCCCGGGGGACCCCAGCTGAAGCTTTCTTT,CASRARGTPAEAFF
-,-,TRBJ1-5,TRBV6-1,TGTGCCAGCAGTGAAGCAGGGGCGGGCAATCAGCCCCAGCATTTT,CASSEAGAGNQPQHF
-,-,TRBJ1-1,TRBV29-1,TGCAGCGTTGATCAGAACACTGAAGCTTTCTTT,CSVDQNTEAFF
-,-,TRBJ2-5,TRBV2,TGTGCCAGCAGGAGGACATTCCAAGAGACCCAGTACTTC,CASRRTFQETQYF
TRBD1,-,TRBJ2-7,TRBV5-1,TGCGCCAGCAGCCTGGAATTGGACAGGGGATCCTACGAGCAGTACTTC,CASSLELDRGSYEQYF